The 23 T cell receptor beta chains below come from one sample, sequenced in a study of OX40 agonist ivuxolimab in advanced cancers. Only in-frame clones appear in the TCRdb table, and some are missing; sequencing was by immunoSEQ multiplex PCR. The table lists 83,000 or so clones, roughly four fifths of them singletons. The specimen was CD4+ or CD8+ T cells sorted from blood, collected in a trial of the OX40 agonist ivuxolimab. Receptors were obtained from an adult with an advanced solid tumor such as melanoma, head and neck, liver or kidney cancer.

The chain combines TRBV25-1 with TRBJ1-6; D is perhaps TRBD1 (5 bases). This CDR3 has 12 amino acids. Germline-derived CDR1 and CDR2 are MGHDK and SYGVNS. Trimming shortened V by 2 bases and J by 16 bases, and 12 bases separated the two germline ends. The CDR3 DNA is TGTGCCAGCAGTGAACGGGGGGGGATACTCCACTTT. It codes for CASSERGGILHF.

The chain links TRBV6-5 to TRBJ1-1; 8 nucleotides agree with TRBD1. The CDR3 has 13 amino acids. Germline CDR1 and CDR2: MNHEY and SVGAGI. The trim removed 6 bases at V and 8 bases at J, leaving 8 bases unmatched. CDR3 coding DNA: TGTGCCAGCAGCTTAGGACAGGGCGGGGAAGCTTTCTTT. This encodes CASSLGQGGEAFF.

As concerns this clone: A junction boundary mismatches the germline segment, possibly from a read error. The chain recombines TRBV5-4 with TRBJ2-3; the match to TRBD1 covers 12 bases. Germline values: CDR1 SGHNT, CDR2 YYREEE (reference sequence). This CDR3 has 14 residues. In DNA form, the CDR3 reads TGTGCCAGCAGCCCCGCCACGGGACAGGGGGCTCCGAGATTT. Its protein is CASSPATGQGAPRF. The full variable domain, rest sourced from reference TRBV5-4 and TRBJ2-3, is ETGVTQSPTHLIKTRGQQVTLRCSSQSGHNTVSWYQQALGQGPQFIFQYYREEENGRGNFPPRFSGLQFPNYSSELNVNALELDDSALYLCASSPATGQGAPRFGPGTRLTVL.

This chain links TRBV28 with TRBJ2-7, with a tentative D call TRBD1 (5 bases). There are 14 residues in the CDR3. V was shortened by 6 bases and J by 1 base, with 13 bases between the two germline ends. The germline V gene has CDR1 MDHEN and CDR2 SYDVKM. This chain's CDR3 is CASRRQSVSYEQYF. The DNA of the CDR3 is TGTGCCAGCAGGCGACAGAGCGTGTCCTACGAGCAGTACTTC. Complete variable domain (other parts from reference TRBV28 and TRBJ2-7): DVKVTQSSRYLVKRTGEKVFLECVQDMDHENMFWYRQDPGLGLRLIYFSYDVKMKEKGDIPEGYSVSREKKERFSLILESASTNQTSMYLCASRRQSVSYEQYFGPGTRLTVT.

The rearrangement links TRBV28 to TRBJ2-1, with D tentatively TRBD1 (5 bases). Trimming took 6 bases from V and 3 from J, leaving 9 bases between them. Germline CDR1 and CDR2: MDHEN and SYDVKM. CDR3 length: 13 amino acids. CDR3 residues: CASSPDSYNEQFF. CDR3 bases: TGTGCCAGCAGCCCCGACAGCTACAATGAGCAGTTCTTC.

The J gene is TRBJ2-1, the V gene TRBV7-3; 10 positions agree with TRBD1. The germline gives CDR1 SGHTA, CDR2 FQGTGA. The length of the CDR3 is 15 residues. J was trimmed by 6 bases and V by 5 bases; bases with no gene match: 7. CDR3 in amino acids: CASSPRQGAVNEQFF. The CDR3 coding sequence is TGTGCCAGCAGCCCTAGACAGGGGGCCGTCAATGAGCAGTTCTTC.

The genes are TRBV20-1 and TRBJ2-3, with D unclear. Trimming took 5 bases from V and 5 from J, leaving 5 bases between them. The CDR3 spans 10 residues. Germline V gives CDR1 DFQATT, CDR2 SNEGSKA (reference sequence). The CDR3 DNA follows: TGCAGTGCTCCCCGAGATACGCAGTATTTT. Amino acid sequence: CSAPRDTQYF.

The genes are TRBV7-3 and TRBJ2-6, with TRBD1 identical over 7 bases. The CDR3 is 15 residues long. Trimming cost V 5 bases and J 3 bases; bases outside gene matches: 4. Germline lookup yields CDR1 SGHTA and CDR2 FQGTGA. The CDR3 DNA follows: TGTGCCAGCAGCCTTACAGGGGATGGGGCCAACGTCCTGACTTTC. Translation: CASSLTGDGANVLTF.

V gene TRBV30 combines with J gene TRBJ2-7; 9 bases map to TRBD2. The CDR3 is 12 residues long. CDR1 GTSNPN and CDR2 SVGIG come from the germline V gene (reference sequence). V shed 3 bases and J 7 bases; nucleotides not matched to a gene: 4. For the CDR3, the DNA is TGTGCCTGGAGCCTAGCGGGGTGGGAGCAGTACTTC. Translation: CAWSLAGWEQYF.

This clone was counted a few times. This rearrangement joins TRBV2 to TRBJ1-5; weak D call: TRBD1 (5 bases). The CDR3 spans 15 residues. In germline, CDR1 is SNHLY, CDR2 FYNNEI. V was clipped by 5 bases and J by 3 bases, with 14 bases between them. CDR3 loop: CASSPNGGSNQPQHF. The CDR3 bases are TGTGCCAGCAGTCCAAACGGGGGGTCCAATCAGCCCCAGCATTTT.

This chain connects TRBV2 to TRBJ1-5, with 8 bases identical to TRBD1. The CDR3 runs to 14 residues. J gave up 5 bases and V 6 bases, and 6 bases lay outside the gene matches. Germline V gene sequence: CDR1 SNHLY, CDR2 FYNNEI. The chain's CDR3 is CASRKDRAHQPQHF. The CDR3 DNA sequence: TGTGCCAGCAGGAAGGACAGGGCTCATCAGCCCCAGCATTTT.

This CDR3 reads CASSSLVGSTEAFF. CDR3 DNA: TGTGCCAGCAGTTCCTTGGTGGGGTCCACTGAAGCTTTCTTT. The chain uses TRBV28 and TRBJ1-1, with D unclear. The V end lost 4 bases, the J end lost 4 bases, and 13 bases lay between the germline ends. This CDR3 is 14 amino acids long. The germline V gene encodes CDR1 MDHEN and CDR2 SYDVKM.

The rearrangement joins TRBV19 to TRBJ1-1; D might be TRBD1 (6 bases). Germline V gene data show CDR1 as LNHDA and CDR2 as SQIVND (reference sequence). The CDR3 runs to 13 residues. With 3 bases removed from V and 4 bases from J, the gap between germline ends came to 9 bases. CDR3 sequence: CASSIVRGTEAFF. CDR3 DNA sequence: TGTGCCAGTAGTATCGTCAGGGGCACTGAAGCTTTCTTT.

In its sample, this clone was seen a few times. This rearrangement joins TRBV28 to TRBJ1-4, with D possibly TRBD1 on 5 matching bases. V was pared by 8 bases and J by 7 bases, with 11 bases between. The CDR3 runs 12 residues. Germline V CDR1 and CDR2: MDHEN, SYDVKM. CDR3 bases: TGTGCCAGCTCCGGCCAGGGTGAAAAACTGTTTTTT. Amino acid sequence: CASSGQGEKLFF.

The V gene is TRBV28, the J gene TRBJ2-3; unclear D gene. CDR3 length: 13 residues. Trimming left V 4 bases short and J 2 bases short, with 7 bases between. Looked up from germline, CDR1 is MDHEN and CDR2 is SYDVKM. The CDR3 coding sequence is TGTGCCAGCAGTTCCCCCCCCACAGATACGCAGTATTTT. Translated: CASSSPPTDTQYF.

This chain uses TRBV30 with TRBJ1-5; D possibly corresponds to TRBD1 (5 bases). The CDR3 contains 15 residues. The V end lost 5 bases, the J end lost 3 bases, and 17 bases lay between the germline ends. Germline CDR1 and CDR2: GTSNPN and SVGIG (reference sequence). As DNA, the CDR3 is TGTGCCTGGGGTAGCCCGGCAGGGCTCAATCAGCCCCAGCATTTT. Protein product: CAWGSPAGLNQPQHF.

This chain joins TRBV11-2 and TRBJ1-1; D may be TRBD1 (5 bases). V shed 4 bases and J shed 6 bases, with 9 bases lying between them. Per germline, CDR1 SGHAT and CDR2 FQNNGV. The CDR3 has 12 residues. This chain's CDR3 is CASSSDSAEAFF. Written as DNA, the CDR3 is TGTGCCAGCAGCTCAGACAGCGCTGAAGCTTTCTTT.

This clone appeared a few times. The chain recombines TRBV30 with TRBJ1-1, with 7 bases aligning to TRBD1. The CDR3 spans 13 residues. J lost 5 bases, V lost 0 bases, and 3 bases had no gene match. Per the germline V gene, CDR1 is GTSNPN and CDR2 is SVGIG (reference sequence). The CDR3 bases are TGTGCCTGGAGTGTTTCAGGGGGGACTGAAGCTTTCTTT. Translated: CAWSVSGGTEAFF.

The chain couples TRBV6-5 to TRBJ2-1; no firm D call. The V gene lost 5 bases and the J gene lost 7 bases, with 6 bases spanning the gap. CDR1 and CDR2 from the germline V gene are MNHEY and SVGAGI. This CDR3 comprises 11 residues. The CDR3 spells CASSRYNEQFF. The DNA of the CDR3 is TGTGCCAGCAGTAGATATAATGAGCAGTTCTTC.

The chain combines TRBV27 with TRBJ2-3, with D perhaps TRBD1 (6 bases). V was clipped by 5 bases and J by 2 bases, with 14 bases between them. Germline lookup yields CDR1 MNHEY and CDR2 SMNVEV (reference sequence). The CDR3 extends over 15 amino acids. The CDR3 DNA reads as TGTGCCAGCAGTCCCTTGGGACACAACACAGATACGCAGTATTTT. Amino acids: CASSPLGHNTDTQYF.

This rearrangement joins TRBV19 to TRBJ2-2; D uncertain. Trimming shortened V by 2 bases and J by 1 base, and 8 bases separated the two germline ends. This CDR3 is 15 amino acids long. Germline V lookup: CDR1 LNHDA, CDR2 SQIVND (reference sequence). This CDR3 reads CASSIRGGNTGELFF. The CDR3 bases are TGTGCCAGTAGTATACGTGGCGGGAACACCGGGGAGCTGTTTTTT.

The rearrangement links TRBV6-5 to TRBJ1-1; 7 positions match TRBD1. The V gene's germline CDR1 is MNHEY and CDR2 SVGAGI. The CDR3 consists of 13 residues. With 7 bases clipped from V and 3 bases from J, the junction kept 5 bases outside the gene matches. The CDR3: CASKQGIDTEAFF. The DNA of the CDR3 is TGTGCCAGCAAACAGGGGATTGACACTGAAGCTTTCTTT.

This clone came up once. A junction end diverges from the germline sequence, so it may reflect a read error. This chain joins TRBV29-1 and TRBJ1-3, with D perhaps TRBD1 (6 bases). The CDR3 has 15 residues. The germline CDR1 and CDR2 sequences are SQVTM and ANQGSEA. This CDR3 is CSLLTEGGTGNTIYF. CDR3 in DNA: TGTAGTCTACTCACCGAGGGGGGCACGGGAAACACCATATATTTT.